This TCR beta chain was profiled in a study of blood T cell repertoires in COVID-19. Across the whole study: Researchers got acute and convalescent COVID-19 samples from the United States, Italy and Spain. PBMCs, B-cell-depleted T cells, or T cells provided the cDNA or gDNA that made up the material.

After removal of 5 bases from V and 8 bases from J, the junction contained 13 bases not matched to a gene. CDR3 size: 16 residues. CDR1 is SEHNR, CDR2 FQNEAQ, per germline (reference sequence). Original analysis: From reference gene primer amplification, estimates of nucleated cell counts were derived. The method was immunoSEQ multiplex PCR; TCRdb's version includes in-frame clones alone and lacks a portion of them. D and trimming were read from the DNA, whereas the V and J calls and clone size are those reported in that table. Among roughly 80,000 clones listed, 84% were seen once. The sequenced material came from peripheral blood. The chain employs TRBV7-9 and TRBJ2-1, with 9 bases identical to TRBD1. The sequence came from a human donor in a cohort sampled during active COVID-19. The CDR3 spells CASSRDRDFFLDEQFF. CDR3 in DNA: TGTGCCAGCAGCCGGGACAGGGATTTCTTCTTGGATGAGCAGTTCTTC.